This T cell receptor (beta chain) emerged from a study of T cells in Graves' hyperthyroidism and ophthalmopathy. General study results and limits: Most thyroid clonotypes expanded above 0.001 appeared in blood too.

This clonotype was seen more than once but under ten times. Its antigen is not identified. Patients with ophthalmopathy all had a Clinical Activity Score of at least 3, a NOSPECS grade of at least 4 and duration under 3 months. Uncontrolled infection, other autoimmune disease, pregnancy and lactation each barred patients from inclusion. Amplified TCR beta CDR3 regions came from RNA transcripts. The HTBI primer set drove a first-round RT-PCR of the TCR CDR3. Via MiXCR, TCRdb re-called the multiplex PCR reads, giving one row per CDR3 protein. Seen here are fewer than 500,000 distinct CDR3 sequences, approximately 15% observed once, and the top ten hold roughly an eighth. The specimen sequenced was blood. This receptor was taken from a man aged 18 to 29 with Graves' ophthalmopathy.

CDR3 DNA: TGTGCCAGCTCACCCGAGACAGGGGGCAGTTACGAGCAGTACTTC. This sequence encodes CASSPETGGSYEQYF. This chain links TRBV18 with TRBJ2-7, with 10 nucleotides matching TRBD1. There are 15 residues in the CDR3. Germline CDR1 reads KGHSH; CDR2 reads LQKENI. Trimming removed 3 bases from V and 4 bases from J; junction bases left unmatched: 6.